This T cell receptor beta chain originates from a study of cytomegalovirus exposure and HLA in healthy donors. The PCR used 60 Vbeta and 13 Jbeta primers. This table comes from immunoSEQ multiplex PCR, and its TCRdb copy is limited to in-frame clones, with some not included. The sample yields about 130,000 clones, 80% to 90% seen once. The study, taken as a whole, reports: The authors confirmed in vitro that a few CMV-associated chains were specific for CMV antigens. Most TCR sequences proved rare, with some public TCRs found in many donors.

About this clone: The antigen is undetermined.

Trimming removed 2 bases at V and 3 bases at J, with 8 bases between. CDR1 is GTSNPN, CDR2 SVGIG, per germline (reference sequence). This CDR3 has 13 residues. The clonotype was recovered from a man aged 45-60 years in good health and CMV-seronegative. The source material was PBMCs. The chain has TRBV30 and TRBJ1-5; no clear D. CDR3 nucleotide sequence: TGTGCCTGGAGTCAGGCGAACAATCAGCCCCAGCATTTT. Its translation is CAWSQANNQPQHF. Full variable domain (missing parts from reference TRBV30 and TRBJ1-5): SQTIHQWPATLVQPVGSPLSLECTVEGTSNPNLYWYRQAAGRGLQLLFYSVGIGQISSEVPQNLSASRPQDRQFILSSKKLLLSDSGFYLCAWSQANNQPQHFGDGTRLSIL.